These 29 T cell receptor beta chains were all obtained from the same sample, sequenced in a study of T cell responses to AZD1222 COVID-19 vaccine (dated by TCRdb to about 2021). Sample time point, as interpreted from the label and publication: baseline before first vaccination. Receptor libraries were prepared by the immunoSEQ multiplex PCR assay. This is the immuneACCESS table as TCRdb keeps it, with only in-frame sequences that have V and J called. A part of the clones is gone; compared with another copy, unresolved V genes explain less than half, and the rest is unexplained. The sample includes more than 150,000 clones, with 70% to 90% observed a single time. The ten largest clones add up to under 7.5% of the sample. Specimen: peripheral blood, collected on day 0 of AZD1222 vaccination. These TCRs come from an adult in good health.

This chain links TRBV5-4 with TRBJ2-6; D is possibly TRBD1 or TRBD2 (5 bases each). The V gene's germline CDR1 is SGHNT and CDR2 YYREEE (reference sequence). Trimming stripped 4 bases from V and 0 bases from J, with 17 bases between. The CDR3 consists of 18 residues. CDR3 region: CASSAPGRYVSGANVLTF. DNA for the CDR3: TGTGCCAGCAGCGCACCGGGACGGTACGTCTCTGGGGCCAACGTCCTGACTTTC.

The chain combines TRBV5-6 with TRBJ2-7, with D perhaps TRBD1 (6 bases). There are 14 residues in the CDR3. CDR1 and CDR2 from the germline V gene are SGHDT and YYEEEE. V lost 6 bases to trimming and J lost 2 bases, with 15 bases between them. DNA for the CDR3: TGTGCCAGCAACCCCGGACAGCTCCCCTACGAGCAGTACTTC. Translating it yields CASNPGQLPYEQYF.

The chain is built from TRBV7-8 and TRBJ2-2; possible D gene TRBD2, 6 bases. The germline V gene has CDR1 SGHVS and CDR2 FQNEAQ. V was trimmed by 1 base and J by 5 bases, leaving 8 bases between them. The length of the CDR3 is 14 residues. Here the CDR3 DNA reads TGTGCCAGCAGCTTAGAGGGGAGGACCGGGGAGCTGTTTTTT. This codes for CASSLEGRTGELFF.

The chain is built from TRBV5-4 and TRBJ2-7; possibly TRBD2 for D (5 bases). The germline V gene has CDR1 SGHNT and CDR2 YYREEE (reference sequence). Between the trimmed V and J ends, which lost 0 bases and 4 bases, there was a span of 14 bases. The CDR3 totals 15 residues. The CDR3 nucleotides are TGTGCCAGCAGCTTGGGGCCGGGATCCCAGTACGAGCAGTACTTC. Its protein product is CASSLGPGSQYEQYF.

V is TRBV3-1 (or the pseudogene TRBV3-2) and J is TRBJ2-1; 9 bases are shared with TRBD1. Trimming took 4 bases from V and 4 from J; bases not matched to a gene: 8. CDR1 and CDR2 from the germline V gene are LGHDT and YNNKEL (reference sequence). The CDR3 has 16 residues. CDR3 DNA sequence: TGTGCCAGCAGCCCCTTGGGACAGGGAGCTTACAATGAGCAGTTCTTC. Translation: CASSPLGQGAYNEQFF.

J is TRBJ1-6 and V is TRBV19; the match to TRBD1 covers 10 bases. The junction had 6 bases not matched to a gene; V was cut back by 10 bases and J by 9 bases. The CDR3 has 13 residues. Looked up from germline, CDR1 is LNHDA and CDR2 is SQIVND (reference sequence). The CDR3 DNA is TGTGCCACGGCCGGGACAGGGGTTTCACCCCTCCACTTT. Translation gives CATAGTGVSPLHF.

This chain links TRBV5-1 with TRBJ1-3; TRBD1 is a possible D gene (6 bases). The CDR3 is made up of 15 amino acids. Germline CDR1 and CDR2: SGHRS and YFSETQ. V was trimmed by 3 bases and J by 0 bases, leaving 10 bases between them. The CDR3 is CASSWGTTSGNTIYF. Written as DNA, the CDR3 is TGCGCCAGCAGCTGGGGGACAACCTCTGGAAACACCATATATTTT. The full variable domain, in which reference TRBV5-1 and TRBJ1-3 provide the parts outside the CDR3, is KAGVTQTPRYLIKTRGQQVTLSCSPISGHRSVSWYQQTPGQGLQFLFEYFSETQRNKGNFPGRFSGRQFSNSRSEMNVSTLELGDSALYLCASSWGTTSGNTIYFGEGSWLTVV.

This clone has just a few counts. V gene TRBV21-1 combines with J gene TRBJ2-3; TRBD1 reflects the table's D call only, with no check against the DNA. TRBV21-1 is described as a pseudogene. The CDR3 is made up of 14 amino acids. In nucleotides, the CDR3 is TGTGCCAGCCGGGACAGGGGCAACACAGATACGCAGTATTTT. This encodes CASRDRGNTDTQYF.

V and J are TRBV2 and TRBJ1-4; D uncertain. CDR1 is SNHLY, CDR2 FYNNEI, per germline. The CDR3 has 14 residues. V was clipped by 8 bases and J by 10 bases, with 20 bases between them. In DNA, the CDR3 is TGTGCCAGCGGGGTCAATCGGGGTTCGGGAAAACTGTTTTTT. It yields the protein CASGVNRGSGKLFF.

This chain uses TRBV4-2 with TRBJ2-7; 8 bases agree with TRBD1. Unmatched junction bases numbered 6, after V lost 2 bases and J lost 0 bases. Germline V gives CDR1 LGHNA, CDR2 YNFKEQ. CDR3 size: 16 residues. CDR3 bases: TGTGCCAGCAGCCAATCCAGGACAGGGAGCTCCTACGAGCAGTACTTC. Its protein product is CASSQSRTGSSYEQYF.

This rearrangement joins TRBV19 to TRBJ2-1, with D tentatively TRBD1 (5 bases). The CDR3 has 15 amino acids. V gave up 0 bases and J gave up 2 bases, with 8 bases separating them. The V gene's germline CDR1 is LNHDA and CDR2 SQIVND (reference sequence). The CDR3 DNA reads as TGTGCCAGTAGTATAGACAGGGAAGCCTACAATGAGCAGTTCTTC. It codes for CASSIDREAYNEQFF.

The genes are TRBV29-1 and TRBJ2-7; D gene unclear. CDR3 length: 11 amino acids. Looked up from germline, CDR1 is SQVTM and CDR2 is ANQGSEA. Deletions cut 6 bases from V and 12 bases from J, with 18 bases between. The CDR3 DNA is TGCAGCGTACGAGACCAGAGCGATCTGTACTTC. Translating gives CSVRDQSDLYF.

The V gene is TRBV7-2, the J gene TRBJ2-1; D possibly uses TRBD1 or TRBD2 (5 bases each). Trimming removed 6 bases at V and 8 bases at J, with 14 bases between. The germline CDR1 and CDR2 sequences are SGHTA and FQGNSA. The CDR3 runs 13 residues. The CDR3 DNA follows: TGTGCCAGCAGTTCATGGGGGTCAGATGAGCAGTTCTTC. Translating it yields CASSSWGSDEQFF.

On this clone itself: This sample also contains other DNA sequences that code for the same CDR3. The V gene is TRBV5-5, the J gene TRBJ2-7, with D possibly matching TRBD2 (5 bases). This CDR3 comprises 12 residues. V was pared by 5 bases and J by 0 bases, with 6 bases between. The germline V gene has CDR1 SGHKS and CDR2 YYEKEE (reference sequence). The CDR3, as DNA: TGTGCCAGCAGGGGGAGCTCCTACGAGCAGTACTTC. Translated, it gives CASRGSSYEQYF.

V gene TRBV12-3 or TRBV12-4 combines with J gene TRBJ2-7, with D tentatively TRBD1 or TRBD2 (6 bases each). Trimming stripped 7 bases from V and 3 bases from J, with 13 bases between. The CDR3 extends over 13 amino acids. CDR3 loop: CASTQGLNYEQYF. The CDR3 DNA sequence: TGTGCCAGCACACAGGGACTCAACTACGAGCAGTACTTC.

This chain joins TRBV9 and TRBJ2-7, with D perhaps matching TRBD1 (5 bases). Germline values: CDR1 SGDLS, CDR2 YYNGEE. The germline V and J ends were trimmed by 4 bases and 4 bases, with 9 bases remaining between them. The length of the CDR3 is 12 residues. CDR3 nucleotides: TGTGCCAGCAGCACCCCAGGGTACGAGCAGTACTTC. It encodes CASSTPGYEQYF.

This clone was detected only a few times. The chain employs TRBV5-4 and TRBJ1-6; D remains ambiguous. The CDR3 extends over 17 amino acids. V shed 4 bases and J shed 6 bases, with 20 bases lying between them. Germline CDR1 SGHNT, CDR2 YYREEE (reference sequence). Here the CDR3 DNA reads TGTGCCAGCAGCAAGGCAGGAGCCGACGCTCGTAATTCACCCCTCCACTTT. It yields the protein CASSKAGADARNSPLHF.

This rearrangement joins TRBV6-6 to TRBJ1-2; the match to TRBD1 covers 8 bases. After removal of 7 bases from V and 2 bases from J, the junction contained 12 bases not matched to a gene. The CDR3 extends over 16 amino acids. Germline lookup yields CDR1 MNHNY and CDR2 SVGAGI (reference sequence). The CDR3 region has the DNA TGTGCCAGCACCCTCTCCTTGACAGGGGCAAACTATGGCTACACCTTC. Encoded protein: CASTLSLTGANYGYTF.

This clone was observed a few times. CDR3 protein: CATKPGGRNTEAFF. CDR3 DNA sequence: TGTGCCACCAAGCCAGGGGGCCGGAACACTGAAGCTTTCTTT. This chain joins TRBV24-1 and TRBJ1-1, with 8 bases matching TRBD1. After removal of 8 bases from V and 1 base from J, the junction contained 5 bases not matched to a gene. CDR1 is KGHDR, CDR2 SFDVKD, per germline. The CDR3 has 14 amino acids.

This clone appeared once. CDR3 sequence: CASSQDARAGGTGTDTQYF. In DNA form, the CDR3 reads TGCGCCAGCAGCCAAGATGCGAGGGCAGGGGGTACGGGCACAGATACGCAGTATTTT. V is TRBV4-1 and J is TRBJ2-3; 7 bases are a match to TRBD1. Germline CDR1 MGHRA, CDR2 YSYEKL. The CDR3 is 19 residues long. V was pared by 0 bases and J by 1 base, with 13 bases of the junction left unmatched.

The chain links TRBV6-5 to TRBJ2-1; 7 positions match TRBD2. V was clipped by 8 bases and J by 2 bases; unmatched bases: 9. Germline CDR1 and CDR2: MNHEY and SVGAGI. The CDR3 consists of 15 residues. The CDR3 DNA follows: TGTGCCAGCGCTTGGGGGGGAGACGCCTACAATGAGCAGTTCTTC. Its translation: CASAWGGDAYNEQFF.

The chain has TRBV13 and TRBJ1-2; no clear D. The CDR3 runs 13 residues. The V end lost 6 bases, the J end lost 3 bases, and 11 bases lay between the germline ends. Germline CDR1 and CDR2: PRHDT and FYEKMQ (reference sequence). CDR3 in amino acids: CASSSKFYYGYTF. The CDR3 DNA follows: TGTGCCAGCAGTTCAAAGTTCTACTATGGCTACACCTTC.

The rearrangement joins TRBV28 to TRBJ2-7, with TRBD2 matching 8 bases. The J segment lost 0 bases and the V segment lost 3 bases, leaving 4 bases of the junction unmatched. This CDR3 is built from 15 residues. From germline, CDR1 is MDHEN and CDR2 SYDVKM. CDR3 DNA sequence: TGTGCCAGCAGTTTCTCGGCGGGGGGCTCCTACGAGCAGTACTTC. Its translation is CASSFSAGGSYEQYF.

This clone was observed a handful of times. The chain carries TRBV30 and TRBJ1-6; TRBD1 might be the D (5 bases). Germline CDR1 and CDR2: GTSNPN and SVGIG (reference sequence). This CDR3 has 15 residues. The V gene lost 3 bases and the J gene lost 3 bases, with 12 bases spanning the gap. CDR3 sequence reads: CAWRGLPSYNSPLHF. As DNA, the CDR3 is TGTGCCTGGAGGGGACTGCCGAGCTATAATTCACCCCTCCACTTT.

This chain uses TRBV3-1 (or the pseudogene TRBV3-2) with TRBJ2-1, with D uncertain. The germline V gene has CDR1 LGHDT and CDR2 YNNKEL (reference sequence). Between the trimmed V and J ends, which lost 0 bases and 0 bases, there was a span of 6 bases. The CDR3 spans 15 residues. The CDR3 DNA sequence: TGTGCCAGCAGCCAAGATTCGGTCTCCTACAATGAGCAGTTCTTC. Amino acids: CASSQDSVSYNEQFF.

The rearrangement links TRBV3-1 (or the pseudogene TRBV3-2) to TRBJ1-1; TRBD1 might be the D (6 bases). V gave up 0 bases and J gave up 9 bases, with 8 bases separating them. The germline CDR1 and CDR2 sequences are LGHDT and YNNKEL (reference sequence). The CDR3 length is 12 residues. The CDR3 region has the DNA TGTGCCAGCAGCCAAGAGGGGACAAAAGCTTTCTTT. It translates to CASSQEGTKAFF.

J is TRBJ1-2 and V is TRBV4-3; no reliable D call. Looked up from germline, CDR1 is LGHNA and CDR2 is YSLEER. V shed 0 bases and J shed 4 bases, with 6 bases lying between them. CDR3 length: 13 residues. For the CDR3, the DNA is TGCGCCAGCAGCCAAGAGGAACGCTATGGCTACACCTTC. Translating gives CASSQEERYGYTF.

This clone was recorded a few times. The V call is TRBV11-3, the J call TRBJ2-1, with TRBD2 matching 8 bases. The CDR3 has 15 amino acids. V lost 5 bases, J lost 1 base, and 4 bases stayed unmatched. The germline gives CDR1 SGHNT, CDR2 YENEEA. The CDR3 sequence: CASSLGGGSYNEQFF. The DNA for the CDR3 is TGTGCCAGCAGCCTCGGGGGGGGTTCCTACAATGAGCAGTTCTTC.

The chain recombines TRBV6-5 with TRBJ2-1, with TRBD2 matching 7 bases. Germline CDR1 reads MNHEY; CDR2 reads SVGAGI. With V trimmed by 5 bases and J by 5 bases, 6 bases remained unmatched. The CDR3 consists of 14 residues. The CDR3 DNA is TGTGCCAGCAGTCCCACTAGCGTCAACAATGAGCAGTTCTTC. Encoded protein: CASSPTSVNNEQFF.